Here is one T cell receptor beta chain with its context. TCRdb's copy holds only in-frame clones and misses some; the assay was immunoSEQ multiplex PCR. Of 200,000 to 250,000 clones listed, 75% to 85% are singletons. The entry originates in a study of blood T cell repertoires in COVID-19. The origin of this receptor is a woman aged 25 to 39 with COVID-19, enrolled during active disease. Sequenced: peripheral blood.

The CDR3 coding sequence is TGTGCCAGCAGCCGACGGGGGGCCTCCACAGATACGCAGTATTTT. Amino acids: CASSRRGASTDTQYF. The chain links TRBV7-9 to TRBJ2-3; possibly TRBD2 for D (7 bases). From germline, CDR1 is SEHNR and CDR2 FQNEAQ (reference sequence). V was pared by 5 bases and J by 2 bases, with 14 bases between. The CDR3 extends over 15 amino acids.